The 26 T cell receptor beta chains reported below all come from one sample, sequenced in a study of Ad26.COV2.S vaccination and SARS-CoV-2 variants. As for treatment: roughly 19 received Ad26.COV2.S at low or high dose, single or two shots; a few received placebo; per-sample allocation not given. It was on day 63 after the first vaccine or placebo injection that samples were taken. Here immunoSEQ multiplex PCR was the method, and the copy in TCRdb shows in-frame clones only, minus some. The table includes roughly 350,000 clones, 80% to 90% detected once. Here the sequenced sample was peripheral blood, taken in a trial of Ad26.COV2.S vaccine versus placebo. The receptors shown here come from a person aged 18 to 65 who received the Ad26.COV2.S COVID-19 vaccine or a placebo.

The genes are TRBV4-3 and TRBJ2-2; perhaps TRBD2 as D (6 bases). Germline values: CDR1 LGHNA, CDR2 YSLEER. Between the trimmed V and J ends, which lost 4 bases and 4 bases, there was a span of 16 bases. This CDR3 contains 16 residues. The CDR3: CASSPRLVTATGELFF. CDR3 sequence (DNA): TGCGCCAGCAGCCCACGACTAGTTACGGCCACCGGGGAGCTGTTTTTT.

This rearrangement joins TRBV28 to TRBJ1-6; D not resolved. Germline CDR1 reads MDHEN; CDR2 reads SYDVKM. The CDR3 loop spans 16 amino acids. V lost 4 bases and J 7 bases, leaving 17 bases between the germline ends. CDR3 sequence reads: CASSYPPPSRNSPLHF. CDR3 DNA sequence: TGTGCCAGCAGTTACCCCCCCCCGAGCAGGAATTCACCCCTCCACTTT.

J is TRBJ2-7 and V is TRBV4-3, with D perhaps matching TRBD1 or TRBD2 (7 bases each). Looked up from germline, CDR1 is LGHNA and CDR2 is YSLEER. V dropped 4 bases and J dropped 7 bases, with 11 bases sitting between them. This CDR3 contains 12 residues. This chain's CDR3 is CASSLRGGEQYF. The CDR3 region has the DNA TGCGCCAGCAGCCTCAGGGGGGGGGAGCAGTACTTC.

This chain links TRBV5-1 with TRBJ1-1, with TRBD1 matching over 9 bases. The length of the CDR3 is 17 residues. Unmatched junction bases numbered 14, after V lost 3 bases and J lost 5 bases. CDR1 is SGHRS, CDR2 YFSETQ, per germline. CDR3 residues: CASSSLPPGQGGTEAFF. The CDR3 DNA reads as TGCGCCAGCAGCTCCCTGCCCCCGGGACAGGGAGGGACTGAAGCTTTCTTT.

V gene TRBV12-1 combines with J gene TRBJ2-1; TRBD2, the table's D call, lacks a check against the DNA. TRBV12-1 is noted as a pseudogene. The CDR3 sequence is 17 residues long. The CDR3 is CASSFLPVPSPYNEQFF. CDR3 sequence (DNA): TGTGCCAGCAGCTTCCTACCCGTTCCCTCCCCCTACAATGAGCAGTTCTTC.

V is TRBV6-4 and J is TRBJ1-1; the D gene is possibly TRBD1 (6 bases). There are 14 residues in the CDR3. CDR1 MRHNA and CDR2 SNTAGT come from the germline V gene. The germline V and J ends were trimmed by 4 bases and 7 bases, with 16 bases remaining between them. Here the CDR3 reads CASSVLAGTHEAFF. The CDR3 DNA sequence: TGTGCCAGCAGTGTTCTAGCCGGGACACATGAAGCTTTCTTT.

In its sample, this clone was seen once. The chain uses TRBV19 and TRBJ1-2; no firm D call. The CDR3 loop spans 11 amino acids. The V gene lost 5 bases and the J gene lost 8 bases, with 9 bases spanning the gap. Germline V gives CDR1 LNHDA, CDR2 SQIVND (reference sequence). CDR3 nucleotides: TGTGCCAGTAGTTTCAACCGGGGCTACACCTTC. Translation gives CASSFNRGYTF.

The rearrangement uses TRBV24-1 and TRBJ1-2; D is unclear. The CDR3 runs 14 residues. Per germline, CDR1 KGHDR and CDR2 SFDVKD. The V end lost 4 bases, the J end lost 7 bases, and 15 bases lay between the germline ends. The CDR3 loop is CATSDPNSGPGYTF. The CDR3, as DNA: TGTGCCACCAGTGACCCGAACTCTGGTCCTGGCTACACCTTC.

This clone has only a few counts. The chain recombines TRBV7-2 with TRBJ2-5; D is tentatively TRBD1 or TRBD2 (5 bases each). Trimming took 4 bases from V and 0 from J, leaving 9 bases between them. The CDR3 totals 14 residues. Germline loops: CDR1 SGHTA, CDR2 FQGNSA. The chain's CDR3 is CASSSSGHQETQYF. The CDR3 nucleotides read TGTGCCAGCAGCTCTTCGGGACACCAAGAGACCCAGTACTTC.

This clone was found once. This chain connects TRBV27 to TRBJ2-1; D remains ambiguous. Germline V gene data show CDR1 as MNHEY and CDR2 as SMNVEV (reference sequence). V lost 4 bases and J 6 bases, leaving 10 bases between the germline ends. CDR3 size: 13 residues. The CDR3 DNA reads TGTGCCAGCAGTTGGGGATCCCCCAATGAGCAGTTCTTC. Amino acids: CASSWGSPNEQFF.

V gene TRBV12-5 combines with J gene TRBJ2-1, with 12 bases identical to TRBD2. V trimming: 0 bases; J trimming: 5 bases; junction bases outside the gene matches: 14. This CDR3 comprises 20 residues. CDR1 and CDR2 from the germline V gene are LGHNT and FRNRAP. The DNA of the CDR3 is TGTGCTAGTGGTTTGGTAGGAAGGACTAGCGGGGAGTACCCGGACAATGAGCAGTTCTTC. Its protein is CASGLVGRTSGEYPDNEQFF.

The V and J genes are TRBV4-2 and TRBJ1-5; maybe TRBD1 (5 bases). The CDR3 totals 13 residues. Germline CDR1 LGHNA, CDR2 YNFKEQ. Trimming stripped 3 bases from V and 7 bases from J, with 10 bases between. CDR3 sequence: CASSQGQVQPQHF. In DNA, the CDR3 is TGTGCCAGCAGCCAGGGGCAGGTCCAGCCCCAGCATTTT.

The J gene is TRBJ1-5, the V gene TRBV15; D might be TRBD1 (5 bases). Per germline, CDR1 LNHNV and CDR2 YYDKDF (reference sequence). Trimming took off 5 bases at V and 1 base at J, with 9 bases between the two ends. This CDR3 is 14 amino acids long. As DNA, the CDR3 is TGTGCCACCAGCCCTCGGGACAGCAATCAGCCCCAGCATTTT. Encoded protein: CATSPRDSNQPQHF. Combining the CDR3 with reference TRBV15 and TRBJ1-5 gives the whole variable domain DAMVIQNPRYQVTQFGKPVTLSCSQTLNHNVMYWYQQKSSQAPKLLFHYYDKDFNNEADTPDNFQSRRPNTSFCFLDIRSPGLGDTAMYLCATSPRDSNQPQHFGDGTRLSIL.

The chain carries TRBV5-5 and TRBJ2-1, with D perhaps TRBD2 (6 bases). The germline gives CDR1 SGHKS, CDR2 YYEKEE (reference sequence). The CDR3 extends over 15 amino acids. The V and J ends lost 2 bases and 8 bases respectively, with 17 bases between them. The CDR3, as DNA: TGTGCCAGCAGCTTCTCAGCGGACCGGAGGGATGAGCAGTTCTTC. Its translation: CASSFSADRRDEQFF.

The chain joins TRBV2 to TRBJ1-6, with 7 bases aligning to TRBD1. Trimming took 3 bases from V and 9 from J; bases not matched to a gene: 11. Germline loops: CDR1 SNHLY, CDR2 FYNNEI. CDR3 length: 16 amino acids. The DNA for the CDR3 is TGTGCCAGCAGTGAGGGCATAAGGGCAGGGGGTTCACCCCTCCACTTT. It translates to CASSEGIRAGGSPLHF.

V gene TRBV18 combines with J gene TRBJ2-2; D unresolved. Germline values: CDR1 KGHSH, CDR2 LQKENI. The CDR3 has 15 residues. The V and J ends lost 0 bases and 4 bases respectively, with 9 bases between them. In DNA, the CDR3 is TGTGCCAGCTCACCACCGAAGCCTAGCACCGGGGAGCTGTTTTTT. Residues: CASSPPKPSTGELFF.

The chain links TRBV4-3 to TRBJ1-1, with D perhaps matching TRBD1 (5 bases). Trimming took off 0 bases at V and 10 bases at J, with 9 bases between the two ends. CDR1 LGHNA and CDR2 YSLEER come from the germline V gene. The CDR3 covers 12 residues. Here the CDR3 DNA reads TGCGCCAGCAGCCAAGAGTCAGGGCCAGCTTTCTTT. Its protein is CASSQESGPAFF.

The V gene is TRBV27, the J gene TRBJ1-6; D possibly corresponds to TRBD1 (5 bases). The germline V and J ends were trimmed by 5 bases and 0 bases, with 17 bases remaining between them. This CDR3 is built from 18 residues. CDR1 and CDR2 (germline): MNHEY, SMNVEV (reference sequence). CDR3 amino acids: CASSPQGPGSSYNSPLHF. The CDR3 DNA sequence: TGTGCCAGCAGTCCCCAGGGTCCTGGAAGCTCCTATAATTCACCCCTCCACTTT.

The gene calls are TRBV11-2 and TRBJ2-7; D may be TRBD1 (7 bases). This CDR3 spans 13 amino acids. Trimming cost V 7 bases and J 6 bases, with 16 bases left between them. Germline V gene sequence: CDR1 SGHAT, CDR2 FQNNGV. CDR3 DNA: TGTGCCAGCAAAAAAGGGGGGACAGCCGAGCAGTACTTC. Translated, it gives CASKKGGTAEQYF. The whole variable domain, remainder taken from reference TRBV11-2 and TRBJ2-7, is EAGVAQSPRYKIIEKRQSVAFWCNPISGHATLYWYQQILGQGPKLLIQFQNNGVVDDSQLPKDRFSAERLKGVDSTLKIQPAKLEDSAVYLCASKKGGTAEQYFGPGTRLTVT.

V is TRBV7-6 and J is TRBJ2-2; 8 bases line up with TRBD2. The V gene's germline CDR1 is SGHVS and CDR2 FNYEAQ. The trim removed 6 bases at V and 2 bases at J, leaving 8 bases unmatched. This CDR3 spans 16 amino acids. The CDR3 DNA sequence: TGTGCCAGCAGACCCGGGAGGGGCCGAAACACCGGGGAGCTGTTTTTT. Translated, it gives CASRPGRGRNTGELFF. The whole variable domain, filled in from reference TRBV7-6 and TRBJ2-2, reads GAGVSQSPRYKVTKRGQDVALRCDPISGHVSLYWYRQALGQGPEFLTYFNYEAQQDKSGLPNDRFSAERPEGSISTLTIQRTEQRDSAMYRCASRPGRGRNTGELFFGEGSRLTVL.

The chain recombines TRBV4-2 with TRBJ1-1; D is unresolved. The germline gives CDR1 LGHNA, CDR2 YNFKEQ. The CDR3 length is 13 residues. Trimming stripped 0 bases from V and 7 bases from J, with 9 bases between. The DNA of the CDR3 is TGTGCCAGCAGCCAAGATGTGACGGATGAAGCTTTCTTT. This encodes CASSQDVTDEAFF.

The CDR3 coding sequence is TGCGCCAGCAGCTCAATTACAGGGGCCGGGGAGCTGTTTTTT. This sequence encodes CASSSITGAGELFF. V gene TRBV5-1 combines with J gene TRBJ2-2; TRBD1 matches at 7 bases. CDR3 length: 14 residues. The trim removed 3 bases at V and 6 bases at J, leaving 5 bases unmatched. The germline gives CDR1 SGHRS, CDR2 YFSETQ.

The rearrangement uses TRBV14 and TRBJ2-1; 11 bases are a match to TRBD2. Per the germline V gene, CDR1 is SGHDN and CDR2 is FVKESK. The CDR3 loop spans 14 amino acids. The J segment lost 9 bases and the V segment lost 1 base, leaving 2 bases of the junction unmatched. CDR3 region: CASSQVAGGGEQFF. The CDR3, as DNA: TGTGCCAGCAGCCAAGTAGCGGGAGGGGGTGAGCAGTTCTTC.

The chain has TRBV21-1 and TRBJ2-1; the table's TRBD2 call for D was not verified on the DNA. TRBV21-1 constitutes a pseudogene. The length of the CDR3 is 18 residues. The CDR3 DNA is TGTGCCAGCAGCAAACGGGGACTAGCGGGCGAGTCCTACAATGAGCAGTTCTTC. This codes for CASSKRGLAGESYNEQFF.

The genes are TRBV7-2 and TRBJ2-7; D might be TRBD1 or TRBD2, each matching 5 bases. CDR1 SGHTA and CDR2 FQGNSA come from the germline V gene. Trimming cost V 1 base and J 2 bases, with 9 bases left between them. This CDR3 spans 14 amino acids. The CDR3 sequence: CASSLGDGAYEQYF. The CDR3 DNA reads as TGTGCCAGCAGCTTAGGGGACGGAGCCTACGAGCAGTACTTC.

The chain joins TRBV3-1 (or the pseudogene TRBV3-2) to TRBJ2-7; 11 bases are shared with TRBD2. Looked up from germline, CDR1 is LGHDT and CDR2 is YNNKEL (reference sequence). This CDR3 region has 17 residues. V dropped 1 base and J dropped 2; count of bases not matched to a gene: 7. Here the CDR3 DNA reads TGTGCCAGCAGCCAAGCCGGGACTAGCGGACTTCCCTACGAGCAGTACTTC. As protein: CASSQAGTSGLPYEQYF.